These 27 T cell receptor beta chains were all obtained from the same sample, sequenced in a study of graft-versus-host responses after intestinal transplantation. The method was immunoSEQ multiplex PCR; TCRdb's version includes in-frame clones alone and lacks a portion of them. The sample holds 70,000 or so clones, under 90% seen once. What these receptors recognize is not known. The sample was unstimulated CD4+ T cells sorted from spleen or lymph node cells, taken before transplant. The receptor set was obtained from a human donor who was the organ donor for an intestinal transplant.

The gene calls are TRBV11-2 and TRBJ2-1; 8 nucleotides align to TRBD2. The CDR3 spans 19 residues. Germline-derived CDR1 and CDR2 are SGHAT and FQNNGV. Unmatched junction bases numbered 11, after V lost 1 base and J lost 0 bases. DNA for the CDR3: TGTGCCAGCAGCTTAGGATTGGCAGGGACTAGAGTCTCCTACAATGAGCAGTTCTTC. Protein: CASSLGLAGTRVSYNEQFF.

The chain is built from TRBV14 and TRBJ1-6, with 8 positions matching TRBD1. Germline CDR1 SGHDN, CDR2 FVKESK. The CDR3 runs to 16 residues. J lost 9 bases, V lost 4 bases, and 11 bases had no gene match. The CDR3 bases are TGTGCCAGCAGCCTCACAGGGGGGATATTGGGTTCACCCCTCCACTTT. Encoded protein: CASSLTGGILGSPLHF.

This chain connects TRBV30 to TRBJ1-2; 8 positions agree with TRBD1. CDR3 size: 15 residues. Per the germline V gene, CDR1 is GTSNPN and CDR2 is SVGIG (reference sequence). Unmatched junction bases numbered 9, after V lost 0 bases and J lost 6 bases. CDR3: CAWSVQGGPRDGYTF. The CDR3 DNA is TGTGCCTGGAGTGTACAGGGGGGACCTAGGGATGGCTACACCTTC.

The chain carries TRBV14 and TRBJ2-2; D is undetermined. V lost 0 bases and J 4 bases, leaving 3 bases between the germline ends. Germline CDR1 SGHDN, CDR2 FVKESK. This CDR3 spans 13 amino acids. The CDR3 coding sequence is TGTGCCAGCAGCCAAGATCGCACCGGGGAGCTGTTTTTT. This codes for CASSQDRTGELFF. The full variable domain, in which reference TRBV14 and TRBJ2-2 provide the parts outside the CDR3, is EAGVTQFPSHSVIEKGQTVTLRCDPISGHDNLYWYRRVMGKEIKFLLHFVKESKQDESGMPNNRFLAERTGGTYSTLKVQPAELEDSGVYFCASSQDRTGELFFGEGSRLTVL.

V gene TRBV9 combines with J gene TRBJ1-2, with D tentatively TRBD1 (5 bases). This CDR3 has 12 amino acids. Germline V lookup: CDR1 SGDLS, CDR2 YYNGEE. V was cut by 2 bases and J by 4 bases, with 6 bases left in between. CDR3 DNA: TGTGCCAGCAGCGTCGACAGCTATGGCTACACCTTC. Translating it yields CASSVDSYGYTF.

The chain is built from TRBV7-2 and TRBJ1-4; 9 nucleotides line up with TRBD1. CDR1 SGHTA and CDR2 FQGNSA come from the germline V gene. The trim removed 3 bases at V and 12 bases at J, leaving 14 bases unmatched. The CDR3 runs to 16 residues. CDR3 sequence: CASSFSPTGGESELFF. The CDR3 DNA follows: TGTGCCAGCAGCTTCAGCCCTACAGGGGGCGAGAGTGAACTGTTTTTT. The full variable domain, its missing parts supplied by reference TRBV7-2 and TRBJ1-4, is GAGVSQSPSNKVTEKGKDVELRCDPISGHTALYWYRQSLGQGLEFLIYFQGNSAPDKSGLPSDRFSAERTGGSVSTLTIQRTQQEDSAVYLCASSFSPTGGESELFFGSGTQLSVL.

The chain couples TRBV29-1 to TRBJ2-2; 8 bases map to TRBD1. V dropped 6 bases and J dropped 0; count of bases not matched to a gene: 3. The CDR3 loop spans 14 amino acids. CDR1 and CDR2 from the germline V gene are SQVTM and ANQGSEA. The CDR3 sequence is CSVGDRTNTGELFF. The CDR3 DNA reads TGCAGCGTCGGGGACAGGACGAACACCGGGGAGCTGTTTTTT.

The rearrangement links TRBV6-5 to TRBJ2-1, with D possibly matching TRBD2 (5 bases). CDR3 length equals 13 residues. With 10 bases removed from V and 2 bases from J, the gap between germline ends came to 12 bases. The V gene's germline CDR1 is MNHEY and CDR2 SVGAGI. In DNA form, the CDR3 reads TGTGCCACTAAGCCCGGGGCCTACAATGAGCAGTTCTTC. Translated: CATKPGAYNEQFF.

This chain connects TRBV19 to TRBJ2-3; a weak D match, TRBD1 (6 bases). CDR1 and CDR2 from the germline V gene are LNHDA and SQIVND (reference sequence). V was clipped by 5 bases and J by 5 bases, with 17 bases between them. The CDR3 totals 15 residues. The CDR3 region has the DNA TGTGCCAGTAGTCCTGGGCAGGGGCCCATAGATACGCAGTATTTT. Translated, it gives CASSPGQGPIDTQYF.

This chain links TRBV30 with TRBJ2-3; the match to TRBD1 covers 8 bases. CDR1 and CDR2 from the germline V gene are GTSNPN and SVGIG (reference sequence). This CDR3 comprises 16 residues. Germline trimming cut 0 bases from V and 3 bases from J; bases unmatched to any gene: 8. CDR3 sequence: CAWSVGDRIGTDTQYF. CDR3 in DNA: TGTGCCTGGAGTGTGGGGGACAGGATAGGGACAGATACGCAGTATTTT. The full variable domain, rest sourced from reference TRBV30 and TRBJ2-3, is SQTIHQWPATLVQPVGSPLSLECTVEGTSNPNLYWYRQAAGRGLQLLFYSVGIGQISSEVPQNLSASRPQDRQFILSSKKLLLSDSGFYLCAWSVGDRIGTDTQYFGPGTRLTVL.

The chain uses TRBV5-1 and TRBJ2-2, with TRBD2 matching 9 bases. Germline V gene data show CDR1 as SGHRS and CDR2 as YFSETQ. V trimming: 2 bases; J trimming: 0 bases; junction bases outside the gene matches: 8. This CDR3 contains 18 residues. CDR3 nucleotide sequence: TGCGCCAGCAGCTTCAGGAGTAGCGGGGGATCGAACACCGGGGAGCTGTTTTTT. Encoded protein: CASSFRSSGGSNTGELFF.

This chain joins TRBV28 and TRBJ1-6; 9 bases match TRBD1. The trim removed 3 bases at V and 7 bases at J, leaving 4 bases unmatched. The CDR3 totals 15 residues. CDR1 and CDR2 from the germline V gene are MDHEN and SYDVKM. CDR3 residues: CASSFGDRANSPLHF. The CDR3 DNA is TGTGCCAGCAGTTTCGGGGACAGGGCCAATTCACCCCTCCACTTT.

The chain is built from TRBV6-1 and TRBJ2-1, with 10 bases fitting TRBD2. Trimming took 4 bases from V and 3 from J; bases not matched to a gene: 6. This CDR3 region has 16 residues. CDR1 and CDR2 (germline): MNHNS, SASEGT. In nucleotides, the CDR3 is TGTGCCAGCAGTGTATTAGCGGGGGGCATCTACAATGAGCAGTTCTTC. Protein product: CASSVLAGGIYNEQFF.

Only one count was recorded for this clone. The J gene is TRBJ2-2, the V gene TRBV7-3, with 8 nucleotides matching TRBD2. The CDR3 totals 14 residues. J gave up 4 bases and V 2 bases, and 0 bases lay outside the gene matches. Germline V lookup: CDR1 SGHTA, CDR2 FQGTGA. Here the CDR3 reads CASSLRGGTGELFF. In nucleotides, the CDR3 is TGTGCCAGCAGCTTACGGGGGGGCACCGGGGAGCTGTTTTTT. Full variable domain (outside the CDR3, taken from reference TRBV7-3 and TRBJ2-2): GAGVSQTPSNKVTEKGKYVELRCDPISGHTALYWYRQSLGQGPEFLIYFQGTGAADDSGLPNDRFFAVRPEGSVSTLKIQRTERGDSAVYLCASSLRGGTGELFFGEGSRLTVL.

CDR3 sequence: CASSIGWGGGDYNEQFF. The CDR3 DNA is TGTGCCAGTAGTATAGGATGGGGCGGGGGGGATTACAATGAGCAGTTCTTC. The V call is TRBV19, the J call TRBJ2-1, with 9 bases matching TRBD2. This CDR3 contains 17 residues. V dropped 1 base and J dropped 4; count of bases not matched to a gene: 8. Germline loops: CDR1 LNHDA, CDR2 SQIVND (reference sequence).

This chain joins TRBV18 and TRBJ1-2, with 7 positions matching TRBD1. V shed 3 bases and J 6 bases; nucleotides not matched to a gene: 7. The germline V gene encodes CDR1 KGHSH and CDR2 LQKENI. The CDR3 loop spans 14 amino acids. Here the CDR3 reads CASSPTQGNHGYTF. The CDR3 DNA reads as TGTGCCAGCTCACCTACACAGGGGAACCATGGCTACACCTTC.

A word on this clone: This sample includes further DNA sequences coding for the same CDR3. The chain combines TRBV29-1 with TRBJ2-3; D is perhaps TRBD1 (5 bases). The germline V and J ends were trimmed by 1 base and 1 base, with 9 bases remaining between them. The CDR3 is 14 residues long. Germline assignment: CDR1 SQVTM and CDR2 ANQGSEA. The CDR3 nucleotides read TGCAGCGTTGAAGGGCAGGGTGGCACAGATACGCAGTATTTT. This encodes CSVEGQGGTDTQYF.

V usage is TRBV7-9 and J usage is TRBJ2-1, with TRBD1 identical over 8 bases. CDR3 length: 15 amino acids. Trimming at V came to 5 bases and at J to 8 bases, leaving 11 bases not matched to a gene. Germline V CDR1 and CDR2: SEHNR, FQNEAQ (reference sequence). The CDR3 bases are TGTGCCAGCAGCCAGGGGGCCCTTAATTCCGATGAGCAGTTCTTC. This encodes CASSQGALNSDEQFF.

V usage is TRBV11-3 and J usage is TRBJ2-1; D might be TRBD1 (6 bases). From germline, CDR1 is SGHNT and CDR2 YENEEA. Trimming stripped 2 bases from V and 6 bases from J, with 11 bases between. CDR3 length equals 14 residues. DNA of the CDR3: TGTGCCAGCAGCTTACTGGGGGCCTTCAATGAGCAGTTCTTC. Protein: CASSLLGAFNEQFF. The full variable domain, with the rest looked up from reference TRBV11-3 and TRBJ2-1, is EAGVVQSPRYKIIEKKQPVAFWCNPISGHNTLYWYLQNLGQGPELLIRYENEEAVDDSQLPKDRFSAERLKGVDSTLKIQPAELGDSAVYLCASSLLGAFNEQFFGPGTRLTVL.

As DNA, the CDR3 is TGTGCCAGCAGCTTAGTACCTAGCGGCGAGCAGTACGTC. Protein: CASSLVPSGEQYV. This chain connects TRBV7-2 to TRBJ2-7; 7 bases match TRBD2. Per germline, CDR1 SGHTA and CDR2 FQGNSA. The length of the CDR3 is 13 residues. With 1 base clipped from V and 6 bases from J, the junction kept 3 bases outside the gene matches.

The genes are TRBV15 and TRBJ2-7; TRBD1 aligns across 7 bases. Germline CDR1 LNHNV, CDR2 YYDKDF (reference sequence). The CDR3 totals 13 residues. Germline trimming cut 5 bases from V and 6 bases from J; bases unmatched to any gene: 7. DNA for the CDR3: TGTGCCACCAGCGGACGACAGGGTCGCGAGCAGTACGTC. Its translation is CATSGRQGREQYV.

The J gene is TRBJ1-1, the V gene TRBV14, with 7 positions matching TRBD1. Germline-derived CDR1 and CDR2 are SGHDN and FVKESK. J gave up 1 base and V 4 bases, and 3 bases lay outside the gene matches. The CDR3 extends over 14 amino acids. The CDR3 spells CASSPRQGNTEAFF. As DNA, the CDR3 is TGTGCCAGCAGCCCTAGACAGGGGAACACTGAAGCTTTCTTT.

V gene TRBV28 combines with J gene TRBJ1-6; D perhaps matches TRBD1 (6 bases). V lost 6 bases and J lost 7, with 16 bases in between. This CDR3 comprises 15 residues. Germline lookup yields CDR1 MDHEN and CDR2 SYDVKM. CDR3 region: CASSLPRGRNSPLHF. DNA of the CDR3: TGTGCCAGCAGCCTCCCCAGGGGACGCAATTCACCCCTCCACTTT.

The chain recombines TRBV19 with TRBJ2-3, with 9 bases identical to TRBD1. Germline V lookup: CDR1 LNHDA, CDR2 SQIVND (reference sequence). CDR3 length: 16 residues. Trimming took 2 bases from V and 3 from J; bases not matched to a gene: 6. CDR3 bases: TGTGCCAGTAGTATAATAGGGACAGGGAGGACAGATACGCAGTATTTT. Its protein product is CASSIIGTGRTDTQYF.

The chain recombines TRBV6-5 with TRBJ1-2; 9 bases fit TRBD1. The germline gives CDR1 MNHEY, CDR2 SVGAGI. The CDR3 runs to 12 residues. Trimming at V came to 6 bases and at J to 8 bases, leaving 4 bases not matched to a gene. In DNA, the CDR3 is TGTGCCAGCAGGAACAGGGGGCGCGGCTACACCTTC. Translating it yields CASRNRGRGYTF.

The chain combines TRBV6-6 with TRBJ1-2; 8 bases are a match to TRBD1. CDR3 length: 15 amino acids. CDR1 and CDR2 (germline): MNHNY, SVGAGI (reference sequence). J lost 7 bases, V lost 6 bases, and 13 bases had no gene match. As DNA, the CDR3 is TGTGCCAGCAGGGCCGACGACAGGGGCGGGGTTGGCTACACCTTC. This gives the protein CASRADDRGGVGYTF.

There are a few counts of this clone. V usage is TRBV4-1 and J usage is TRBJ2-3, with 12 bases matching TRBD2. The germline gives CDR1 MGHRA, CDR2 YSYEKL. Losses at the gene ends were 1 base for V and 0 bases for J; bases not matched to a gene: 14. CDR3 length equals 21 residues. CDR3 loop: CASSQGEASGGARASTDTQYF. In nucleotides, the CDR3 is TGCGCCAGCAGCCAAGGAGAGGCTAGCGGGGGGGCCCGTGCTAGCACAGATACGCAGTATTTT.